The 21 T cell receptor beta chains below all came from one sample that was sequenced in a study of blood T cell repertoires in COVID-19. The table came from immunoSEQ multiplex PCR; TCRdb's copy has only in-frame clones and leaves some out. The repertoire holds 45,000 to 55,000 clones, with about 90% as singletons. Material for sequencing was peripheral blood. These receptors were collected from a human donor in a cohort sampled during active COVID-19.

The rearrangement links TRBV9 to TRBJ1-3; no reliable D call. CDR3 length: 13 amino acids. V was shortened by 0 bases and J by 4 bases, with 5 bases between the two germline ends. The germline V gene has CDR1 SGDLS and CDR2 YYNGEE. In DNA form, the CDR3 reads TGTGCCAGCAGCGTAGGGCAGGGAAACACCATATATTTT. This translates into CASSVGQGNTIYF.

The chain couples TRBV9 to TRBJ2-7, with 8 bases lining up with TRBD2. CDR3 size: 15 residues. Germline CDR1 SGDLS, CDR2 YYNGEE. V was pared by 0 bases and J by 4 bases, with 6 bases of the junction left unmatched. The CDR3 region is CASSVDQGGGYEQYF. As DNA, the CDR3 is TGTGCCAGCAGCGTAGATCAGGGCGGGGGGTACGAGCAGTACTTC. Complete variable domain (other parts from reference TRBV9 and TRBJ2-7): DSGVTQTPKHLITATGQRVTLRCSPRSGDLSVYWYQQSLDQGLQFLIQYYNGEERAKGNILERFSAQQFPDLHSELNLSSLELGDSALYFCASSVDQGGGYEQYFGPGTRLTVT.

The V gene is TRBV5-4, the J gene TRBJ2-3; maybe TRBD1 (6 bases). The CDR3 has 15 residues. Germline V gene sequence: CDR1 SGHNT, CDR2 YYREEE (reference sequence). The germline V and J ends were trimmed by 4 bases and 0 bases, with 12 bases remaining between them. CDR3 in DNA: TGTGCCAGCAGCCAGGGACAATCTAGCACAGATACGCAGTATTTT. It codes for CASSQGQSSTDTQYF. The variable domain in full, completed from reference TRBV5-4 and TRBJ2-3, reads ETGVTQSPTHLIKTRGQQVTLRCSSQSGHNTVSWYQQALGQGPQFIFQYYREEENGRGNFPPRFSGLQFPNYSSELNVNALELDDSALYLCASSQGQSSTDTQYFGPGTRLTVL.

V gene TRBV27 combines with J gene TRBJ1-2, with 8 bases fitting TRBD1. CDR3 length equals 15 residues. V lost 5 bases and J lost 0; bases outside the gene matches: 5. Per the germline V gene, CDR1 is MNHEY and CDR2 is SMNVEV (reference sequence). CDR3 loop: CASSPLTGANYGYTF. CDR3 sequence (DNA): TGTGCCAGCAGTCCGTTGACAGGGGCTAACTATGGCTACACCTTC.

The chain uses TRBV29-1 and TRBJ2-1; D gene unclear. This CDR3 contains 17 residues. Per germline, CDR1 SQVTM and CDR2 ANQGSEA. Between the trimmed V and J ends, which lost 0 bases and 0 bases, there was a span of 15 bases. The DNA for the CDR3 is TGCAGCGTTGAAGAAGAATGGCTCATAAGCTCCTACAATGAGCAGTTCTTC. Translation: CSVEEEWLISSYNEQFF.

The chain joins TRBV4-3 to TRBJ1-4; TRBD1 aligns across 7 bases. The CDR3 runs to 15 residues. The germline CDR1 and CDR2 sequences are LGHNA and YSLEER. The junction had 9 bases not matched to a gene; V was cut back by 4 bases and J by 7 bases. The CDR3 region is CASSPKGGLGEKLFF. The CDR3 coding sequence is TGCGCCAGCAGCCCCAAAGGGGGCTTAGGTGAAAAACTGTTTTTT.

The rearrangement joins TRBV4-2 to TRBJ2-2; 8 bases fit TRBD2. The CDR3 consists of 17 residues. The germline CDR1 and CDR2 sequences are LGHNA and YNFKEQ. J lost 6 bases, V lost 4 bases, and 13 bases had no gene match. DNA of the CDR3: TGTGCCAGCAGCCGAAGTCGTCGGGGGGGCCCCGCCGGGGAGCTGTTTTTT. The encoded protein is CASSRSRRGGPAGELFF.

This sequence joins TRBV6-6 and TRBJ2-3; D remains unclear. The CDR3 loop spans 16 amino acids. CDR1 MNHNY and CDR2 SVGAGI come from the germline V gene (reference sequence). V lost 4 bases to trimming and J lost 0 bases, with 14 bases between them. This CDR3 reads CASSSGTETSTDTQYF. The CDR3, as DNA: TGTGCCAGCAGTTCTGGCACAGAAACTAGCACAGATACGCAGTATTTT.

This clone was recorded a few times. The rearrangement uses TRBV7-2 and TRBJ2-7; 9 bases are shared with TRBD1. CDR1 is SGHTA, CDR2 FQGNSA, per germline. The CDR3 is made up of 13 amino acids. Germline trimming cut 4 bases from V and 3 bases from J; bases unmatched to any gene: 1. CDR3 protein: CASSWDRDYEQYF. In DNA, the CDR3 is TGTGCCAGCAGCTGGGACAGGGACTACGAGCAGTACTTC.

V gene TRBV5-1 combines with J gene TRBJ2-1; D is possibly TRBD2 (6 bases). Germline V CDR1 and CDR2: SGHRS, YFSETQ. V lost 0 bases to trimming and J lost 9 bases, with 16 bases between them. The CDR3 covers 15 residues. CDR3 sequence: CASSLEGSGVGEQFF. The DNA for the CDR3 is TGCGCCAGCAGCTTGGAAGGTAGCGGAGTGGGTGAGCAGTTCTTC.

This clone was recorded only once. The chain uses TRBV5-1 and TRBJ2-2; 11 bases map to TRBD2. Germline loops: CDR1 SGHRS, CDR2 YFSETQ. The CDR3 is 18 amino acids. J lost 3 bases, V lost 3 bases, and 10 bases had no gene match. As DNA, the CDR3 is TGCGCCAGCAGCTCTCTAGCGGGGGGTTCTTCTCACACCGGGGAGCTGTTTTTT. Its protein product is CASSSLAGGSSHTGELFF.

This sequence joins TRBV7-3 and TRBJ2-6; D is unclear. With 5 bases removed from V and 0 bases from J, the gap between germline ends came to 8 bases. The CDR3 loop spans 15 amino acids. In germline, CDR1 is SGHTA, CDR2 FQGTGA. CDR3 protein: CASSPQSSGANVLTF. As DNA, the CDR3 is TGTGCCAGCAGCCCCCAGTCCTCTGGGGCCAACGTCCTGACTTTC.

V gene TRBV12-3 or TRBV12-4 combines with J gene TRBJ2-1; D call uncertain. The CDR3 covers 11 residues. Trimming removed 5 bases at V and 13 bases at J, with 12 bases between. In nucleotides, the CDR3 is TGTGCCAGCAGTCTTGGTACTACCCAGTTCTTC. This gives the protein CASSLGTTQFF.

This chain links TRBV30 with TRBJ1-3, with a weak D call TRBD1 (5 bases). The CDR3 spans 12 residues. Trimming cost V 8 bases and J 4 bases, with 12 bases left between them. The germline V gene encodes CDR1 GTSNPN and CDR2 SVGIG (reference sequence). The DNA of the CDR3 is TGTGCCGGGGGAGGGAGAGGAAACACCATATATTTT. This translates into CAGGGRGNTIYF.

The CDR3 DNA follows: TGTGCCAGCAGCCGGACTAGCGAAATGAACACCGGGGAGCTGTTTTTT. Its protein is CASSRTSEMNTGELFF. V is TRBV9 and J is TRBJ2-2, with 9 bases lining up with TRBD2. V was clipped by 4 bases and J by 1 base; unmatched bases: 5. Looked up from germline, CDR1 is SGDLS and CDR2 is YYNGEE. The CDR3 runs 16 residues.

The V gene is TRBV4-3, the J gene TRBJ1-2, with 8 nucleotides matching TRBD1. The germline gives CDR1 LGHNA, CDR2 YSLEER. The CDR3 spans 14 residues. V lost 4 bases and J lost 4; bases outside the gene matches: 5. The CDR3 spells CASSPITGGYGYTF. For the CDR3, the DNA is TGCGCCAGCAGCCCCATTACAGGGGGCTATGGCTACACCTTC.

This chain uses TRBV7-8 with TRBJ2-1, with TRBD2 matching over 13 bases. After removal of 1 base from V and 0 bases from J, the junction contained 15 bases not matched to a gene. In germline, CDR1 is SGHVS, CDR2 FQNEAQ. CDR3 length equals 22 residues. The CDR3: CASSLGRIPGLAGPSSYNEQFF. For the CDR3, the DNA is TGTGCCAGCAGCTTAGGCCGCATTCCGGGACTAGCGGGACCAAGCTCCTACAATGAGCAGTTCTTC.

This clone was recorded once. The gene calls are TRBV9 and TRBJ2-7, with TRBD1 matching over 10 bases. Per the germline V gene, CDR1 is SGDLS and CDR2 is YYNGEE. The CDR3 is 15 amino acids. With V trimmed by 0 bases and J by 4 bases, 4 bases remained unmatched. In DNA form, the CDR3 reads TGTGCCAGCAGCGTAGCCGGGACAGGGGTTTACGAGCAGTACTTC. Translating it yields CASSVAGTGVYEQYF. The entire variable domain, with the rest obtained from reference TRBV9 and TRBJ2-7, is as follows: DSGVTQTPKHLITATGQRVTLRCSPRSGDLSVYWYQQSLDQGLQFLIQYYNGEERAKGNILERFSAQQFPDLHSELNLSSLELGDSALYFCASSVAGTGVYEQYFGPGTRLTVT.

This rearrangement joins TRBV12-3 or TRBV12-4 to TRBJ2-5; D uncertain. The CDR3 length is 11 residues. Trimming left V 5 bases short and J 5 bases short, with 6 bases between. CDR3 region: CASSLQETQYF. Written as DNA, the CDR3 is TGTGCCAGCAGTCTCCAGGAGACCCAGTACTTC.

V is TRBV18 and J is TRBJ2-7; 10 nucleotides line up with TRBD2. This CDR3 contains 18 residues. Germline CDR1 is KGHSH and CDR2 is LQKENI. After removal of 1 base from V and 6 bases from J, the junction contained 15 bases not matched to a gene. This chain's CDR3 is CASSPLPVASGSQGEQYF. The CDR3 coding sequence is TGTGCCAGCTCACCACTACCAGTAGCTAGCGGGAGTCAAGGCGAGCAGTACTTC.

The chain has TRBV18 and TRBJ2-2; the D is unclear. The V end lost 5 bases, the J end lost 0 bases, and 13 bases lay between the germline ends. Per germline, CDR1 KGHSH and CDR2 LQKENI. The CDR3 is 16 amino acids. CDR3 sequence reads: CASSNSDPANTGELFF. The CDR3 DNA reads TGTGCCAGCTCAAACTCCGATCCCGCGAACACCGGGGAGCTGTTTTTT.